Listed here are 24 T cell receptor beta chains from one sample, sequenced in a study of CD8+ T cells in alopecia areata. Extraction and reverse transcription of RNA yielded cDNA as the sequencing template. Data came from immunoSEQ multiplex PCR; TCRdb stores just in-frame clones and leaves some out. The sample lists about 180,000 clones, 67% seen once, with approximately 10% in the top ten. Sequenced here: CD8+ T cells sorted from blood, sampled at week 0. The origin of the receptors is a human donor with alopecia areata.

This clone turned up a few times. The CDR3 region has the DNA TGTGCCAGCAGCCAAGCCGGATCCGACGAGCAGTACTTC. As protein: CASSQAGSDEQYF. V and J are TRBV14 and TRBJ2-7; no clear D gene. The length of the CDR3 is 13 residues. CDR1 is SGHDN and CDR2 is FVKESK in the germline V gene. Trimming cost V 1 base and J 5 bases, with 9 bases left between them.

DNA of the CDR3: TGTGCCAGCAGTCTACAGGGGGCTGGTCAGCCCCAGCATTTT. Translation: CASSLQGAGQPQHF. The rearrangement joins TRBV27 to TRBJ1-5; 9 nucleotides match TRBD1. The V and J ends lost 5 bases and 6 bases, in that order; junction bases with no gene match: 5. The V gene's germline CDR1 is MNHEY and CDR2 SMNVEV (reference sequence). This CDR3 spans 14 amino acids.

The chain recombines TRBV4-1 with TRBJ2-1; TRBD1 aligns across 10 bases. The CDR3 runs 13 residues. CDR1 is MGHRA and CDR2 is YSYEKL in the germline V gene. The J segment lost 6 bases and the V segment lost 8 bases, leaving 4 bases of the junction unmatched. CDR3 amino acids: CASVGQGSNEQFF. CDR3 nucleotide sequence: TGCGCCAGCGTGGGACAGGGGAGCAATGAGCAGTTCTTC.

The chain recombines TRBV27 with TRBJ1-1; 9 bases are shared with TRBD1. The V gene's germline CDR1 is MNHEY and CDR2 SMNVEV (reference sequence). The CDR3 is 14 residues long. Trimming took 2 bases from V and 5 from J; bases not matched to a gene: 3. The CDR3: CASSLTTGGTEAFF. The CDR3 region has the DNA TGTGCCAGCAGTTTAACGACAGGGGGGACTGAAGCTTTCTTT.

J is TRBJ2-3 and V is TRBV11-2; the D is unclear. Germline V gene lookup returns CDR1 SGHAT and CDR2 FQNNGV. The CDR3 contains 12 residues. Trimming took 3 bases from V and 4 from J, leaving 5 bases between them. The CDR3 DNA reads as TGTGCCAGCAGCTTTACAGCAGATACGCAGTATTTT. Amino acid sequence: CASSFTADTQYF.

This clone was counted a few times. This CDR3 reads CASSLPGTEKTGELFF. CDR3 nucleotide sequence: TGTGCCAGCAGCCTCCCTGGGACAGAGAAGACCGGGGAGCTGTTTTTT. The chain links TRBV7-9 to TRBJ2-2; 7 nucleotides line up with TRBD1. The CDR3 totals 16 residues. Unmatched junction bases numbered 11, after V lost 5 bases and J lost 5 bases. The germline V gene encodes CDR1 SEHNR and CDR2 FQNEAQ (reference sequence).

The V call is TRBV6-5, the J call TRBJ1-6, with D uncertain. The CDR3 spans 15 residues. Germline CDR1 is MNHEY and CDR2 is SVGAGI. With 6 bases removed from V and 10 bases from J, the gap between germline ends came to 19 bases. Here the CDR3 DNA reads TGTGCCAGCAGCCAGACCCGCACGAGGAAATCACCCCTCCACTTT. Protein: CASSQTRTRKSPLHF.

The chain combines TRBV29-1 with TRBJ2-7; weak D call: TRBD1 (6 bases). Trimming left V 5 bases short and J 4 bases short, with 21 bases between. This CDR3 region has 15 residues. The germline V gene has CDR1 SQVTM and CDR2 ANQGSEA. CDR3 loop: CSVQMTGPQTYEQYF. The CDR3 DNA reads as TGCAGCGTTCAGATGACAGGCCCCCAAACGTACGAGCAGTACTTC.

The chain links TRBV15 to TRBJ1-5; TRBD1 matches 8 bases. J gave up 7 bases and V 4 bases, and 9 bases lay outside the gene matches. Germline loops: CDR1 LNHNV, CDR2 YYDKDF (reference sequence). CDR3 length: 15 residues. The CDR3 DNA is TGTGCCACCAGCACCGAAGGGACAGGTCGCCAGCCCCAGCATTTT. Amino acid sequence: CATSTEGTGRQPQHF.

This clone was picked up one time. The chain couples TRBV9 to TRBJ2-7, with D unclear. The V end lost 0 bases, the J end lost 0 bases, and 7 bases lay between the germline ends. The CDR3 loop spans 14 amino acids. CDR1 SGDLS and CDR2 YYNGEE come from the germline V gene. The CDR3 here is CASSVASRSYEQYF. CDR3 coding DNA: TGTGCCAGCAGCGTAGCTTCCCGCTCCTACGAGCAGTACTTC. Together with reference TRBV9 and TRBJ2-7, the CDR3 gives the full variable domain: DSGVTQTPKHLITATGQRVTLRCSPRSGDLSVYWYQQSLDQGLQFLIQYYNGEERAKGNILERFSAQQFPDLHSELNLSSLELGDSALYFCASSVASRSYEQYFGPGTRLTVT.

The genes are TRBV25-1 and TRBJ1-2; maybe TRBD1 (5 bases). Trimming pared 3 bases from V and 4 bases from J, leaving 21 bases between. Per germline, CDR1 MGHDK and CDR2 SYGVNS. This CDR3 has 17 residues. This chain's CDR3 is CASSDQVRQDNLYGYTF. Here the CDR3 DNA reads TGTGCCAGCAGTGACCAAGTGAGGCAGGACAATCTCTATGGCTACACCTTC.

This chain joins TRBV27 and TRBJ1-2, with 11 bases matching TRBD1. V was clipped by 5 bases and J by 5 bases; unmatched bases: 7. Germline lookup yields CDR1 MNHEY and CDR2 SMNVEV (reference sequence). The CDR3 is made up of 15 amino acids. CDR3 DNA: TGTGCCAGCAGTCCCGGGACAGGGGGAGATTATGGCTACACCTTC. Amino acids: CASSPGTGGDYGYTF.

The chain has TRBV13 and TRBJ1-6, with 8 nucleotides matching TRBD1. Germline-derived CDR1 and CDR2 are PRHDT and FYEKMQ (reference sequence). The CDR3 consists of 16 residues. V trimming: 5 bases; J trimming: 10 bases; junction bases outside the gene matches: 13. The CDR3 region has the DNA TGTGCCAGCAGCCCCCCGGCAGGGGGCGCTTGGTCACCCCTCCACTTT. Translated: CASSPPAGGAWSPLHF.

The chain links TRBV5-1 to TRBJ1-4; weak D call: TRBD1 (5 bases). This CDR3 region has 14 residues. The ends were cut back, 3 bases at V and 3 bases at J, with 9 bases in the middle. CDR1 is SGHRS and CDR2 is YFSETQ in the germline V gene. The CDR3 DNA sequence: TGCGCCAGCAGCTCCGGGGGTTCTAATGAAAAACTGTTTTTT. Translated, it gives CASSSGGSNEKLFF.

The chain couples TRBV7-9 to TRBJ2-7; D could derive from TRBD1 or TRBD2 (5 bases each). CDR1 and CDR2 (germline): SEHNR, FQNEAQ (reference sequence). The V and J ends lost 1 base and 2 bases respectively, with 12 bases between them. The CDR3 has 15 amino acids. The CDR3 region has the DNA TGTGCCAGCAGCTTAGGGGGACGGCGAACCTACGAGCAGTACTTC. This sequence encodes CASSLGGRRTYEQYF.

The chain joins TRBV7-2 to TRBJ1-4; D unclear. The V and J ends lost 5 bases and 8 bases respectively, with 12 bases between them. CDR3 size: 13 residues. The germline gives CDR1 SGHTA, CDR2 FQGNSA. CDR3 protein: CASSQDSWEKLFF. The CDR3 DNA is TGTGCCAGCAGCCAGGACTCTTGGGAAAAACTGTTTTTT.

This chain connects TRBV2 to TRBJ2-1, with D possibly TRBD2 on 6 matching bases. The V and J ends lost 6 bases and 5 bases respectively, with 11 bases between them. Germline values: CDR1 SNHLY, CDR2 FYNNEI. The CDR3 runs 13 residues. CDR3 DNA: TGTGCCAGCAGGGAGGGGATCAACAATGAGCAGTTCTTC. Residues: CASREGINNEQFF.

The V and J genes are TRBV4-1 and TRBJ2-7; tentatively, D is TRBD1 or TRBD2 (6 bases each). Per germline, CDR1 MGHRA and CDR2 YSYEKL. V lost 0 bases and J lost 4, with 7 bases in between. The CDR3 spans 13 residues. CDR3 DNA: TGCGCCAGCAGCCAAGAAGGGGGGTACGAGCAGTACTTC. This sequence encodes CASSQEGGYEQYF.

The chain combines TRBV29-1 with TRBJ2-7, with D unresolved. Germline lookup yields CDR1 SQVTM and CDR2 ANQGSEA. This CDR3 has 11 amino acids. V lost 3 bases to trimming and J lost 1 base, with 4 bases between them. CDR3 sequence reads: CSVDTSYEQYF. CDR3 bases: TGCAGCGTTGACACATCCTACGAGCAGTACTTC.

V gene TRBV19 combines with J gene TRBJ1-5; D ambiguous. This CDR3 has 13 residues. Looked up from germline, CDR1 is LNHDA and CDR2 is SQIVND (reference sequence). V lost 10 bases and J 2 bases, leaving 12 bases between the germline ends. The chain's CDR3 is CATQLVGNQPQHF. In nucleotides, the CDR3 is TGTGCCACCCAGCTTGTCGGCAATCAGCCCCAGCATTTT.

V is TRBV30 and J is TRBJ2-1; 8 bases line up with TRBD1. CDR1 and CDR2 (germline): GTSNPN, SVGIG (reference sequence). This CDR3 has 14 amino acids. The trim removed 5 bases at V and 7 bases at J, leaving 10 bases unmatched. CDR3 DNA sequence: TGTGCCTGGGAAGACAGGGGCCCCTCTAATGAGCAGTTCTTC. Its protein is CAWEDRGPSNEQFF.

This clone has only one observation. The V and J genes are TRBV19 and TRBJ2-5; D possibly matches TRBD1 or TRBD2 (5 bases each). The CDR3 consists of 15 residues. CDR1 is LNHDA, CDR2 SQIVND, per germline (reference sequence). V lost 5 bases and J 8 bases, leaving 21 bases between the germline ends. The CDR3 DNA reads TGTGCCAGTAGTGGGGGTGGGAGCCTGGAGAGAACCCAGTACTTC. As protein: CASSGGGSLERTQYF.

The chain carries TRBV4-1 and TRBJ2-7; possible D gene TRBD2, 6 bases. V lost 3 bases and J lost 6, with 12 bases in between. CDR1 is MGHRA, CDR2 YSYEKL, per germline. This CDR3 is built from 13 residues. CDR3 in amino acids: CASSQIAGLEQYF. CDR3 nucleotides: TGCGCCAGCAGCCAGATTGCGGGACTCGAGCAGTACTTC.

The chain is built from TRBV4-1 and TRBJ2-1, with a possible D match to TRBD2 (5 bases). The CDR3 loop spans 11 amino acids. Trimming shortened V by 5 bases and J by 12 bases, and 11 bases separated the two germline ends. Germline CDR1 MGHRA, CDR2 YSYEKL. In DNA, the CDR3 is TGCGCCAGCAGCTTAGGTAGCGTGCAGTTCTTC. Translating it yields CASSLGSVQFF.